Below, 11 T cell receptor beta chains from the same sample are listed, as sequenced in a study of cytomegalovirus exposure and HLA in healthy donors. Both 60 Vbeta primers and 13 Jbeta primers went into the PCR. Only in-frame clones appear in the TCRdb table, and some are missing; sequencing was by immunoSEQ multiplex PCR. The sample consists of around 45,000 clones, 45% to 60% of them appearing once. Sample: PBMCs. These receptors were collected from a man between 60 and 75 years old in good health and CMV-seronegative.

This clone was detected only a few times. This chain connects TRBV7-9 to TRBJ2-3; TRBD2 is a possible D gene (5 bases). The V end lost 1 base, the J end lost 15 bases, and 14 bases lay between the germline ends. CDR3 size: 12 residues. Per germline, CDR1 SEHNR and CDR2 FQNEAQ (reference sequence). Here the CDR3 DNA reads TGTGCCAGCAGCTTAGTAGGGAAAGAGGGATATTTT. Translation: CASSLVGKEGYF.

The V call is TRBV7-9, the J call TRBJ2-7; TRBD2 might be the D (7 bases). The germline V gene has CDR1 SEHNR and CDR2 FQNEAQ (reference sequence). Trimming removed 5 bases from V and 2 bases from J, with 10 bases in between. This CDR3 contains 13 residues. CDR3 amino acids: CASSGGAPYEQYF. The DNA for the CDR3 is TGTGCCAGCAGCGGGGGGGCTCCCTACGAGCAGTACTTC.

The CDR3 sequence: CASSQDLAGSYEQYF. The CDR3 bases are TGCGCCAGCAGCCAAGACCTAGCGGGATCCTACGAGCAGTACTTC. The chain carries TRBV4-3 and TRBJ2-7; 9 bases are shared with TRBD2. V was pared by 0 bases and J by 1 base, with 1 base of the junction left unmatched. Germline values: CDR1 LGHNA, CDR2 YSLEER. CDR3 length equals 15 residues.

CDR3: CASSPGDGGNTEAFF. The CDR3, as DNA: TGTGCCAGCAGCCCAGGGGACGGAGGGAACACTGAAGCTTTCTTT. The genes are TRBV7-9 and TRBJ1-1, with D possibly matching TRBD1 (6 bases). Germline V lookup: CDR1 SEHNR, CDR2 FQNEAQ (reference sequence). The CDR3 sequence is 15 residues long. V was pared by 5 bases and J by 1 base, with 14 bases between. Variable domain in full (rest from reference TRBV7-9 and TRBJ1-1): DTGVSQNPRHKITKRGQNVTFRCDPISEHNRLYWYRQTLGQGPEFLTYFQNEAQLEKSRLLSDRFSAERPKGSFSTLEIQRTEQGDSAMYLCASSPGDGGNTEAFFGQGTRLTVV.

For the CDR3, the DNA is TGTGCCAGCAGCTTAGTCATCGGTAGCGCCTTGGAGCAGTTCTTC. Its protein product is CASSLVIGSALEQFF. The chain uses TRBV7-2 and TRBJ2-1; perhaps TRBD2 as D (5 bases). Germline V CDR1 and CDR2: SGHTA, FQGNSA. The V gene lost 1 base and the J gene lost 10 bases, with 17 bases spanning the gap. This CDR3 spans 15 amino acids.

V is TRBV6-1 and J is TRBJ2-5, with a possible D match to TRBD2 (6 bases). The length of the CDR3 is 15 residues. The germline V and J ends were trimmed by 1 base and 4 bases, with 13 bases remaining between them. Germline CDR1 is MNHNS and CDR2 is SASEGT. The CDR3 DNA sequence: TGTGCCAGCAGTGAAGACGGGACTGCACGAGAGACCCAGTACTTC. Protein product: CASSEDGTARETQYF.

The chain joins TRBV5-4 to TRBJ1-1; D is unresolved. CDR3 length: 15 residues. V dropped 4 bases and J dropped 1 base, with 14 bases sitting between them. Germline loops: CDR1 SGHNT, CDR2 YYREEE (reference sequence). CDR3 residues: CASSREPGGNTEAFF. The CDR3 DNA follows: TGTGCCAGCAGCCGCGAGCCGGGAGGGAACACTGAAGCTTTCTTT.

CDR3 protein: CASSYDTRGTGELFF. CDR3 sequence (DNA): TGTGCCAGCAGCTATGACACCCGTGGGACCGGGGAGCTGTTTTTT. The chain links TRBV5-6 to TRBJ2-2; no clear D gene. The V gene's germline CDR1 is SGHDT and CDR2 YYEEEE. The CDR3 is 15 amino acids. V lost 3 bases and J lost 5, with 14 bases in between. The full variable domain, completed using reference TRBV5-6 and TRBJ2-2, is DAGVTQSPTHLIKTRGQQVTLRCSPKSGHDTVSWYQQALGQGPQFIFQYYEEEERQRGNFPDRFSGHQFPNYSSELNVNALLLGDSALYLCASSYDTRGTGELFFGEGSRLTVL.

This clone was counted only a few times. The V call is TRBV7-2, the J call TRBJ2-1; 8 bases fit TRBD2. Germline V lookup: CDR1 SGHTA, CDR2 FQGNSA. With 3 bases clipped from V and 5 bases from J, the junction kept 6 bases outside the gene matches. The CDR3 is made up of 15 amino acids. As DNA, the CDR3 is TGTGCCAGCAGCTTCAGACTAGCGATGGACAATGAGCAGTTCTTC. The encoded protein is CASSFRLAMDNEQFF.

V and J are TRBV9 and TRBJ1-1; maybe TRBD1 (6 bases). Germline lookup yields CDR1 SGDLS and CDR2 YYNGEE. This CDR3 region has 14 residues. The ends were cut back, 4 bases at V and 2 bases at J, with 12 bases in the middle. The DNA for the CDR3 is TGTGCCAGCAGCAATTCACAGGGTAACACTGAAGCTTTCTTT. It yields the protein CASSNSQGNTEAFF.

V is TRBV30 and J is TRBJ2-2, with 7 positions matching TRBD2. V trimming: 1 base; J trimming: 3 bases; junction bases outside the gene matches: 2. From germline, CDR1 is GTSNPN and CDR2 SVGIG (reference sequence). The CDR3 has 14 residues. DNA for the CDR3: TGTGCCTGGAGTGGTCTAGCGGACACCGGGGAGCTGTTTTTT. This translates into CAWSGLADTGELFF.